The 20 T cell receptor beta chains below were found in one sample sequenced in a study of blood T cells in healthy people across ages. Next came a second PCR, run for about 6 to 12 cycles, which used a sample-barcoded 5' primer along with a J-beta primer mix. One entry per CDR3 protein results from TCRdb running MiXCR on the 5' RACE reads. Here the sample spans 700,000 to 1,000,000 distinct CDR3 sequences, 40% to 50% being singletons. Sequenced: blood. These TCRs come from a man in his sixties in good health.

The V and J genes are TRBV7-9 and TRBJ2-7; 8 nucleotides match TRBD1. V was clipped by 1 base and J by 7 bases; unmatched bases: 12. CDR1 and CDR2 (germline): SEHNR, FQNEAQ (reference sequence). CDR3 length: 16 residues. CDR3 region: CASSLGQGAFMSEQYF. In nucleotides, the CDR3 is TGTGCCAGCAGCTTAGGGCAGGGGGCTTTTATGAGTGAGCAGTACTTC.

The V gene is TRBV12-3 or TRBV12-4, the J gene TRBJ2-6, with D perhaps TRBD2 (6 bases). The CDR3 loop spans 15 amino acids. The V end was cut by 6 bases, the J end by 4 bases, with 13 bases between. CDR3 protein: CASSSRLGGANVLTF. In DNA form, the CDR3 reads TGTGCCAGCAGCTCCAGACTAGGAGGGGCCAACGTCCTGACTTTC.

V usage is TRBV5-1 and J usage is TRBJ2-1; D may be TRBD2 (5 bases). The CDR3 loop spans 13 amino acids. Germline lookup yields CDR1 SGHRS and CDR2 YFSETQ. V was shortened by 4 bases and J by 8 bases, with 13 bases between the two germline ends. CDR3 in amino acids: CASSRGERDEQFF. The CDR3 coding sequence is TGCGCCAGCAGCCGGGGAGAAAGGGATGAGCAGTTCTTC.

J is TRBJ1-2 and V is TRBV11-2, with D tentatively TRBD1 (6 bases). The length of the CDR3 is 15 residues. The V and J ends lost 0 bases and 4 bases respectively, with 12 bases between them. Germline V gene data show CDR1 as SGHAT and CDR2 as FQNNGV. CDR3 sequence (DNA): TGTGCCAGCAGCTTAGAGGGGGCGGCTTTCTATGGCTACACCTTC. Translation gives CASSLEGAAFYGYTF. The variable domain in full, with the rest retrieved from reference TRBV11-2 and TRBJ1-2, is EAGVAQSPRYKIIEKRQSVAFWCNPISGHATLYWYQQILGQGPKLLIQFQNNGVVDDSQLPKDRFSAERLKGVDSTLKIQPAKLEDSAVYLCASSLEGAAFYGYTFGSGTRLTVV.

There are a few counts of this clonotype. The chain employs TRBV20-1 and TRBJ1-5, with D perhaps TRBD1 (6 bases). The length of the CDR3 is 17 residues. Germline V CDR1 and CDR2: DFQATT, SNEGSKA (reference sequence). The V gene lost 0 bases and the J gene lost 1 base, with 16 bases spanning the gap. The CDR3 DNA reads TGCAGTGCTAGAGATGCCCAGGGGCTAGGAAGCAATCAGCCCCAGCATTTT. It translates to CSARDAQGLGSNQPQHF.

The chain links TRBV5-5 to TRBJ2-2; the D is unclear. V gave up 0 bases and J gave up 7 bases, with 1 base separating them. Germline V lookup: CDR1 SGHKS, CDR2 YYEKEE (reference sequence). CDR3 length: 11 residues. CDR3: CASSLDGELFF. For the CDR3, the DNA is TGTGCCAGCAGCTTGGACGGGGAGCTGTTTTTT.

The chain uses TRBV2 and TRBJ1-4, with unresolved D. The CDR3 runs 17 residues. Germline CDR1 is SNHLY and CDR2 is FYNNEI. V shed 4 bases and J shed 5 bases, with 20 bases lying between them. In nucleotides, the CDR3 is TGTGCCAGCAGTGGGCCCGACGGACCCTTAGGAAATGAAAAACTGTTTTTT. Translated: CASSGPDGPLGNEKLFF.

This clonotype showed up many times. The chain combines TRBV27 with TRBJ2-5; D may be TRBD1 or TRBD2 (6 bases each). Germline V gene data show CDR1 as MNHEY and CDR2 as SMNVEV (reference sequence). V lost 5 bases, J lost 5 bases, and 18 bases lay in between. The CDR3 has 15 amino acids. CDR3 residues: CASSKGGLGYETQYF. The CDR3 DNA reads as TGTGCCAGCAGTAAGGGGGGCCTAGGTTACGAGACCCAGTACTTC.

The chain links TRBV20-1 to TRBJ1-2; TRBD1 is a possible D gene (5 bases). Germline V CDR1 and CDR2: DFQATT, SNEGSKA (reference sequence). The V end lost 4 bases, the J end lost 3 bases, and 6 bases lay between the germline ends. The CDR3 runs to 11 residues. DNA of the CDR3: TGCAGTGCTAAGGGGTACTATGGCTACACCTTC. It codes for CSAKGYYGYTF.

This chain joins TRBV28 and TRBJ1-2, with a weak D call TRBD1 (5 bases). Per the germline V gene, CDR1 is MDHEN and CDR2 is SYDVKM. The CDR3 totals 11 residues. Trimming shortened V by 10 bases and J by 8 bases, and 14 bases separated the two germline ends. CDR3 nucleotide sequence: TGTGCCACCCGTTCGACAGACGGCTACACCTTC. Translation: CATRSTDGYTF.

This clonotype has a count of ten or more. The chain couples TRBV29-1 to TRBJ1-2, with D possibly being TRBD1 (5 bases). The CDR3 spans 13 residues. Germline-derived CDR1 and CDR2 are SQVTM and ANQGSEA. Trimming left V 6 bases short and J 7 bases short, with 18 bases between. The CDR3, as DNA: TGCAGCGTCGATTCGAGGGGTTGGGGTGGCTACACCTTC. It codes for CSVDSRGWGGYTF.

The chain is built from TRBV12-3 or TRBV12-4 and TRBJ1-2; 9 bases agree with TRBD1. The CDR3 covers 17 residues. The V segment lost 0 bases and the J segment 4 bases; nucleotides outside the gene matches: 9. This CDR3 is CASSLALGDREGYGYTF. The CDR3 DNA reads TGTGCCAGCAGTTTAGCGCTCGGGGACAGGGAAGGCTATGGCTACACCTTC.

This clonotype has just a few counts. The CDR3 is CSARALLLRGGQETQYF. The CDR3 nucleotides read TGCAGTGCTAGAGCTCTTCTCTTACGGGGAGGTCAAGAGACCCAGTACTTC. The rearrangement links TRBV20-1 to TRBJ2-5; the D gene is possibly TRBD2 (6 bases). Between the trimmed V and J ends, which lost 1 base and 2 bases, there was a span of 20 bases. The CDR3 loop spans 17 amino acids. Germline assignment: CDR1 DFQATT and CDR2 SNEGSKA (reference sequence).

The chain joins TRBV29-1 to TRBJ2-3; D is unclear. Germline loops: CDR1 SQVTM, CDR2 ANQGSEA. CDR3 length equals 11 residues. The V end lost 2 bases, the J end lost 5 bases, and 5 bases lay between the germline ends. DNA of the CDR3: TGCAGCGTTGAAAACTTAGATACGCAGTATTTT. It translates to CSVENLDTQYF.

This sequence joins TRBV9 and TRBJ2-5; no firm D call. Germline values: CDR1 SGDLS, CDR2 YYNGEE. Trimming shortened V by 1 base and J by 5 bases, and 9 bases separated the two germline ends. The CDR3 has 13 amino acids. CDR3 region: CASSVIPMETQYF. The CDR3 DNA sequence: TGTGCCAGCAGCGTAATTCCCATGGAGACCCAGTACTTC.

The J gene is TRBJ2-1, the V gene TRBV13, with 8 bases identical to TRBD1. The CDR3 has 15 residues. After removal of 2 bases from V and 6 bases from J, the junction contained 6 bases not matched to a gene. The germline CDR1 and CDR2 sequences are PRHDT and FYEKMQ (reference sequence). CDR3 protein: CASSLRQGASNEQFF. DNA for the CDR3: TGTGCCAGCAGCTTAAGGCAGGGGGCGAGCAATGAGCAGTTCTTC.

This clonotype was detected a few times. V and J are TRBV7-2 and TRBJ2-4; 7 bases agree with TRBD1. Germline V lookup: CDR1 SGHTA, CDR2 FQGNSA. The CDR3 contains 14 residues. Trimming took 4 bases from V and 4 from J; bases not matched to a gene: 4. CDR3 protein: CASSSTGKKNIQYF. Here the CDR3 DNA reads TGTGCCAGCAGCTCGACAGGGAAGAAAAACATTCAGTACTTC.

CDR3 DNA sequence: TGCAGCACGGCCGGGGGGGCTTCCTACGGGCAGTACTTC. Translated: CSTAGGASYGQYF. The chain recombines TRBV29-1 with TRBJ2-4; 8 nucleotides agree with TRBD2. V lost 8 bases, J lost 13 bases, and 16 bases stayed unmatched. The CDR3 has 13 residues. Per germline, CDR1 SQVTM and CDR2 ANQGSEA.

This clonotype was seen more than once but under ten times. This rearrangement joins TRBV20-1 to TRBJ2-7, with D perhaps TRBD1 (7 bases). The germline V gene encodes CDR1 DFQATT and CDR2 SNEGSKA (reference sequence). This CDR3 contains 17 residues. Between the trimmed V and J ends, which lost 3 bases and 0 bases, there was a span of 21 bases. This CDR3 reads CSASTRQGLPSSYEQYF. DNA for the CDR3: TGCAGTGCTAGCACGAGACAGGGACTTCCGAGCTCCTACGAGCAGTACTTC.

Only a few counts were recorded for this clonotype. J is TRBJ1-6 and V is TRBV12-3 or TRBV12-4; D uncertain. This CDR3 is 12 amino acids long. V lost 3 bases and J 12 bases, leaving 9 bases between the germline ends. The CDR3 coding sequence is TGTGCCAGCAGTTTCTATAGCGGACCCCTCCACTTT. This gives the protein CASSFYSGPLHF.